This T cell receptor (beta chain) came from a study of T cells in Graves' hyperthyroidism and ophthalmopathy (dated by TCRdb to between 2018 and 2020). Study-wide context: Peripheral blood was sampled at the time of initial diagnosis, prior to any treatment. Prospective prediction of ophthalmopathy was tested in an independent validation cohort consisting of 18 to 20 hyperthyroidism patients and 15 to 17 patients who later progressed to ophthalmopathy. Once sampling was done, hyperthyroidism patients were given methimazole at a starting dose of 30 mg daily, whereas ophthalmopathy patients were given high-dose intravenous methylprednisolone. The paper reports TCR Vbeta CDR3 sequencing of 135 peripheral blood samples: approximately 41 ophthalmopathy, under 85 hyperthyroidism and 17 progressor patients. The 100 or so discovery patients were randomly split 7:3 into training and test sets. To identify TCR V-J signatures that set the groups apart, the researchers used a discovery cohort of about a hundred patients, made up of some 41 with Graves' ophthalmopathy and 57 with stable Graves' hyperthyroidism. In addition, the study compared T-cell repertoires in thyroid tissue and in blood from roughly six Graves' hyperthyroidism patients.

The TCR beta CDR3 regions were amplified from the RNA transcripts. The TCR CDR3 was subjected to a first round of RT-PCR using the HTBI primer set and the Qiagen OneStep RT-PCR kit. Libraries were constructed in a second round of multiplex PCR, after which size selection and purification were carried out. Paired-end sequencing of the libraries was performed with 100 bp reads on an Illumina HiSeq2000. The published analysis was carried out like this. SOAPnuke was used to process the raw data, throwing out any read that contained adapters or uncalled bases, had a mean Phred below 15, or lacked an exact constant-primer or identifier match. High-quality paired reads were merged with COPE v1.2.5, and unique nucleotide sequences were defined as clonotypes. MiTCR v1.1 was used to align clonotypes to the IMGT TRBV, TRBD and TRBJ reference segments. Analysis was restricted to V-J combinations with a frequency above 0.0001, which covered about 99% of repertoires. A TCS score was defined as the ratio between F50 (clonal expansion) and ExV (chaos), using BLOSUM62-based TCRdist between CDR3 peptides within each V-J. Welch's t-statistics and random forest reduced several hundred V-J features to about 13, which were used in a naive Bayes classifier (R e1071). In TCRdb, the public reads were trimmed at Q25 with fastp and aligned with MiXCR, with productive beta chains retained. For every CDR3 protein sequence, its rows merge into one entry that carries the most common genes and DNA. The V and J calls shown here were made by TCRdb, not taken from the authors' results. The sample table shows approximately 530,000 distinct CDR3 sequences, and roughly 21% are seen once. The ten top clones hold 47% of the sample.

Moderately to severely active disease, a Clinical Activity Score of at least 3, a NOSPECS grade of at least 4, and a duration under 3 months were present in ophthalmopathy patients. Patients with uncontrolled infections, other autoimmune diseases, pregnancy or lactation were excluded. Clinical symptoms, serum thyroxine and TRAb, thyroid ultrasound, and orbital computed tomography formed the basis for the diagnoses. Ficoll-Paque density gradient centrifugation was used to isolate PBMCs from 8.5 to 10 ml of fresh peripheral blood. Total RNA was extracted using Trizol reagent, and RNA quality was assessed on an Agilent 2100 Bioanalyzer. Concerning this clonotype itself: What antigen it recognizes has not been identified. One end of the junction fails to match germline, which may point to a read error.

Here is what the overall study found, with its caveats: In validation, the model predicted progression to ophthalmopathy with approximately 71% sensitivity and roughly 72% specificity, a median of about 6 months before onset. A model built on a 13 V-J signature distinguished ophthalmopathy from stable hyperthyroidism, reaching around 87% sensitivity and 81.08% specificity in cross-validation and 80%/75% in testing. No statistical method was used to set the sample size in advance, and investigators knew the group allocation. Most expanded thyroid clonotypes (frequency above 0.001) were also detected in blood, suggesting blood repertoires may reflect thyroid immune responses.

The sequencing sample was made of blood. This clonotype originated in a man aged 40-49 years with Graves' ophthalmopathy.

The CDR3 region: CASSLASPYNEQFF. The bases read TGTGCCAGCAGCTTAGCGTCCCCTTACAATGAGCAGTTCTTC. The rearranged chain carries TRBV12-3 or TRBV12-4 and TRBJ2-1; possibly the D gene is TRBD2, per 5 matching bases. The CDR3 runs 14 amino acids, cysteine and phenylalanine included. Only the CDR3 DNA is retained, 42 bases long and in frame from the first base.